The present entry profiles one TCR beta chain with its context. This clone came up a few times. No antigen is known for it. Per-base quality was not reported, and no clone a single base away is much larger than it. Donors formed part of the validation cohort, which comprised 120 subjects and was distinct from the first cohort of under 750 subjects. The sample comes from a study of cytomegalovirus exposure and HLA in healthy donors (dated by TCRdb to the late 2010s). Looking at the study overall: According to a later analysis, one platform produced both the 120 validation repertoires and the roughly 640 repertoires of the first cohort. The study aimed to test whether signatures of past pathogen exposure could be identified by cataloging public T cell receptors. A separate validation cohort of approximately 130 different subjects was used in addition to the roughly 640-subject first cohort. To predict cytomegalovirus infection status, the study brought together high-throughput TCR immunosequencing, statistical association of individual TCRs with disease status, and machine learning. Overall study outcomes, separate from this receptor: Three of the identified cytomegalovirus-associated TCR beta chains were confirmed in vitro to be specific for cytomegalovirus antigens. The study gave a list of some 150 TCR beta chains associated with cytomegalovirus. All 120 or so repertoires were used to score co-occurrence in the validation cohort in a later analysis, because that analysis had no HLA typing for the cohort. In a later analysis, TCRs clustered in the first cohort were found to also tend to co-occur in the roughly 130 validation repertoires, with roughly 93% of cluster scores above 0. Across donors, most TCR sequences were observed very rarely, whereas some public TCRs were present in many individuals. The authors suggested that the approach could potentially be extended to other disease states and immunological phenotypes. The classifier was reported to diagnose cytomegalovirus status with high specificity and sensitivity in both the original cohort and the validation cohort.

The receptor library was made with the immunoSEQ multiplex PCR assay. From the authors' description of their analysis: A statistical classification framework was built to diagnose cytomegalovirus status from the catalog of TCR beta chain sequences. Sourced from immuneACCESS, this table was stored by TCRdb with only in-frame sequences that have V and J called. A share of the clones is absent; for the studies checked, an unresolved V gene accounts for under half, and the remainder has no known explanation. D and trimming were read from the DNA, whereas the V and J calls and clone size are those reported in that table. In all, the sample holds about 180,000 clones, and roughly 86% of those were seen once. The top ten clonotypes cover roughly 3% of the sample. As encoded in the germline V gene, CDR1 is SGHRS while CDR2 is YFSETQ. From cysteine to phenylalanine, the CDR3 is 14 amino acids long. Just the 42-base CDR3 DNA is kept, in frame starting at base 1. V is reduced by 4 bases and J by 1 base, leaving a spacing of 11 bases between them.

The sequence is built from TRBV5-1 and TRBJ1-1; TRBD1 is a weak D gene call, 5 bases matching. The receptor was isolated from a man aged 18-30 years in good health and CMV-seropositive. Sequencing input: PBMCs. The sequenced DNA: TGCGCCAGCAGCCAGGGTGGTTGGAACACTGAAGCTTTCTTT. This encodes CASSQGGWNTEAFF. Joined to the reference TRBV5-1 and TRBJ1-1 proteins, this CDR3 gives the full variable domain: KAGVTQTPRYLIKTRGQQVTLSCSPISGHRSVSWYQQTPGQGLQFLFEYFSETQRNKGNFPGRFSGRQFSNSRSEMNVSTLELGDSALYLCASSQGGWNTEAFFGQGTRLTVV.